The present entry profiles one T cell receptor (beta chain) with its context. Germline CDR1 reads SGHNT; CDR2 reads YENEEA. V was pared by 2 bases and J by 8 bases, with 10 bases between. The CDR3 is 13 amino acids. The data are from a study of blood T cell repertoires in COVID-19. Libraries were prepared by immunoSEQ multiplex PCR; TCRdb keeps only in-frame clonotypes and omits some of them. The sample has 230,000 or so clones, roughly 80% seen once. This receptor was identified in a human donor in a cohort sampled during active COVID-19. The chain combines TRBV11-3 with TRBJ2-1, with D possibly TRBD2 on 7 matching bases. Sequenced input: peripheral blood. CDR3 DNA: TGTGCCAGCAGCTTAAGGGGGGGCGATGAGCAGTTCTTC. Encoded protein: CASSLRGGDEQFF.